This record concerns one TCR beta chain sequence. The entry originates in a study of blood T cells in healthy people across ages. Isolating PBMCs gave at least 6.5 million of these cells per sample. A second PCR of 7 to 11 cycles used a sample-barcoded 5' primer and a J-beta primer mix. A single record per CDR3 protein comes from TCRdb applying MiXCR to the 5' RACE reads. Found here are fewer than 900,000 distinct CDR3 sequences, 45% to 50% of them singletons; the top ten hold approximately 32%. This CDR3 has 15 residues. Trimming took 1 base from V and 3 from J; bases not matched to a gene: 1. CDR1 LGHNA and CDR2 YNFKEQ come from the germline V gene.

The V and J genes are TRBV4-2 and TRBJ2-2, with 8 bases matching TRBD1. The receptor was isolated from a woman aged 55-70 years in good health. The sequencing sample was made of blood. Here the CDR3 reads CASSQADRDTGELFF. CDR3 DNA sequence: TGTGCCAGCAGCCAAGCGGACAGGGACACCGGGGAGCTGTTTTTT.